Shown below are 10 T cell receptor beta chains from a single sample sequenced in a study of T-cell memory formation after mild COVID-19. TCRdb processed the 5' RACE reads anew with MiXCR; each CDR3 protein has one entry. The table shows about 110,000 distinct CDR3 sequences, with around 12% occurring only once. The sample consisted of PBMCs or a T cell subset sorted from them (not recorded which). All receptors come from an adult woman who had mild COVID-19 (a few samples of this study predate the infection). Cell type and time point are not known.

This rearrangement joins TRBV4-1 to TRBJ1-1; D is ambiguous. There are 12 residues in the CDR3. The V gene's germline CDR1 is MGHRA and CDR2 YSYEKL. With 1 base removed from V and 9 bases from J, the gap between germline ends came to 9 bases. For the CDR3, the DNA is TGCGCCAGCAGCCAAGGGCCGCTCCAAGCTTTCTTT. This codes for CASSQGPLQAFF.

The V gene is TRBV7-2, the J gene TRBJ2-3; TRBD1 agrees at 8 bases. Germline V gene lookup returns CDR1 SGHTA and CDR2 FQGNSA. V lost 1 base to trimming and J lost 6 bases; unmatched junction nucleotides: 9. The CDR3 spans 16 residues. CDR3 DNA: TGTGCCAGCAGCTTAGTTGCAGGGGGCCGCCCGGATACGCAGTATTTT. This gives the protein CASSLVAGGRPDTQYF.

In DNA form, the CDR3 reads TGTGCCAGCAGCCCAGCGAGACTAGAAAGTGGCTACGAGCAGTACTTC. Encoded protein: CASSPARLESGYEQYF. This chain connects TRBV9 to TRBJ2-7; D might be TRBD2 (6 bases). V lost 4 bases to trimming and J lost 3 bases, with 20 bases between them. The length of the CDR3 is 16 residues. Germline lookup yields CDR1 SGDLS and CDR2 YYNGEE.

The gene calls are TRBV2 and TRBJ2-7; TRBD1 agrees at 7 bases. J gave up 12 bases and V 11 bases, and 16 bases lay outside the gene matches. CDR3 length: 12 amino acids. CDR1 is SNHLY and CDR2 is FYNNEI in the germline V gene. The CDR3 spells CAGQKTGQAPYF. CDR3 bases: TGTGCCGGACAAAAAACAGGACAGGCCCCGTACTTC.

The chain combines TRBV30 with TRBJ2-3; TRBD2 agrees at 7 bases. J was trimmed by 0 bases and V by 2 bases; bases with no gene match: 5. CDR3 length: 15 amino acids. Germline CDR1 is GTSNPN and CDR2 is SVGIG (reference sequence). Here the CDR3 reads CAWSWTRASTDTQYF. The CDR3, as DNA: TGTGCCTGGAGTTGGACTAGAGCCAGCACAGATACGCAGTATTTT.

This chain links TRBV7-9 with TRBJ1-2; unclear D gene. In germline, CDR1 is SEHNR, CDR2 FQNEAQ (reference sequence). This CDR3 has 15 amino acids. Between the trimmed V and J ends, which lost 1 base and 3 bases, there was a span of 12 bases. Here the CDR3 reads CASSLEYGQDYGYTF. The CDR3 coding sequence is TGTGCCAGCAGCTTAGAATATGGTCAGGACTATGGCTACACCTTC.

In its sample, this clonotype was seen a few times. The rearrangement links TRBV7-6 to TRBJ2-1, with D possibly TRBD1 on 6 matching bases. This CDR3 spans 15 amino acids. Trimming left V 5 bases short and J 3 bases short, with 14 bases between. The germline V gene has CDR1 SGHVS and CDR2 FNYEAQ. CDR3 amino acids: CASSHGTRVYNEQFF. For the CDR3, the DNA is TGTGCCAGCAGCCACGGGACAAGGGTCTACAATGAGCAGTTCTTC.

This chain joins TRBV5-6 and TRBJ1-4; D is undetermined. V dropped 1 base and J dropped 3 bases, with 7 bases sitting between them. CDR3 length: 14 residues. In germline, CDR1 is SGHDT, CDR2 YYEEEE. CDR3 DNA sequence: TGTGCCAGCAGCTTGCACACCGCTAATGAAAAACTGTTTTTT. It codes for CASSLHTANEKLFF.

This sequence joins TRBV2 and TRBJ2-1, with D possibly TRBD2 on 6 matching bases. There are 16 residues in the CDR3. Trimming took off 1 base at V and 8 bases at J, with 18 bases between the two ends. From germline, CDR1 is SNHLY and CDR2 FYNNEI. CDR3 bases: TGTGCCAGCAGTGAAGGAAACGGGAGTCCCCTAGATGAGCAGTTCTTC. It is translated as CASSEGNGSPLDEQFF.

The genes are TRBV4-1 and TRBJ2-7; TRBD2 aligns across 7 bases. This CDR3 has 11 residues. V dropped 9 bases and J dropped 12; count of bases not matched to a gene: 11. Germline V gives CDR1 MGHRA, CDR2 YSYEKL. The CDR3 DNA reads TGCGCCAGTCCACGGGGGAGGGCTGGGTACTTC. Its translation is CASPRGRAGYF.